The present T cell receptor (beta chain) was sequenced within a study of blood T cell repertoires in COVID-19. Study details: Material from acute and convalescent COVID-19 was sourced from the United States, Italy and Spain. Sources were T cells, B-cell-depleted T cells, or PBMCs; the material itself was cDNA or gDNA.

Per the original methods: Reference gene primer amplification yielded estimated nucleated cell counts. Method: immunoSEQ multiplex PCR; TCRdb's copy keeps in-frame clones and lacks some. From that table come the V and J calls and clone size; the DNA was used to work out D and trimming. The sample has 70,000 to 85,000 clones; roughly 84% are singletons. CDR3 size: 15 residues. V lost 4 bases to trimming and J lost 9 bases, with 19 bases between them. Germline assignment: CDR1 LGHDT and CDR2 YNNKEL (reference sequence). The sequence derives from an elderly woman in a cohort sampled during active or convalescent COVID-19. V gene TRBV3-1 (or the pseudogene TRBV3-2) combines with J gene TRBJ2-4; D perhaps matches TRBD1 (5 bases). The source material was peripheral blood. CDR3 region: CASSRTSSRQGIQYF. CDR3 DNA sequence: TGTGCCAGCAGCCGCACCTCCTCACGGCAGGGCATTCAGTACTTC.